This T cell receptor beta chain was retrieved from a study of identical twins. This clonotype was recorded a few times. V was shortened by 2 bases and J by 4 bases, with 2 bases between the two germline ends. Germline V gene lookup returns CDR1 SGHDT and CDR2 YYEEEE. The CDR3 length is 11 residues. Using its own MiXCR run on the 5' RACE reads, TCRdb lists one record per CDR3 protein. The sample consists of fewer than 250,000 distinct CDR3 sequences, around 8.1% of them appearing once. In addition, the sample was reused for a study of yellow fever vaccine responses in identical twins.

V usage is TRBV5-6 and J usage is TRBJ2-3; no definite D call. The origin of this receptor is a woman between 18 and 29 years old in good health. The specimen sequenced was memory (CD45RO+) T cells sorted from blood. CDR3 sequence (DNA): TGTGCCAGCAGCTTTGCAGATACGCAGTATTTT. It translates to CASSFADTQYF.